A selection of T cell receptor beta chains follows, all from one sample in a study of cytomegalovirus exposure and HLA in healthy donors. Profiled with immunoSEQ multiplex PCR; TCRdb holds only in-frame clones, not every one. Of some 120,000 clones in the sample, about three quarters are singletons; the top ten hold roughly 3.2%. Source material: PBMCs. The origin of the receptors is a man in his thirties or forties in good health and CMV-seronegative. Both conserved end residues are part of each CDR3. Each record gives: D gene, CDR3 length, V gene, CDR3 protein. D genes are given only for firm matches.

.	15	TRBV6-1	CASSNIRAQGMTQYF
.	17	TRBV7-2	CASSRGSGLGSNQPQHF
.	14	TRBV10-2	CASRGRDNSYEQYF
.	14	TRBV5-4	CASSSAGDPYEQYF
TRBD1	15	TRBV10-3	CAISEPGQSTGELFF
.	15	TRBV11-3	CASSLEGANQETQYF
TRBD2	15	TRBV18	CASSSYSGRTETQYF
.	13	TRBV30	CAWSFTVNSPLHF
.	14	TRBV7-9	CASSFKGPNTEAFF
TRBD1	14	TRBV30	CAWSLTRDRDRYTF
TRBD1	19	TRBV5-1	CASSPWTGRPRRNFYEQYF
TRBD1	15	TRBV5-6	CASSLGSGGNTEAFF
TRBD1	13	TRBV27	CASSSPRGDGYTF
TRBD2	16	TRBV18	CASSPRLAGGADTQYF
.	14	TRBV5-4	CASSLGPLGAGYTF
TRBD2	14	TRBV18	CASSPTSADNEQFF
.	13	TRBV5-6	CASSQDLSYEQYF
.	14	TRBV12-2	CASRLAGGSYEQYF
TRBD2	15	TRBV5-4	CASSLLGLAHNEQFF
TRBD1	13	TRBV7-2	CASSLQGEQPQHF
TRBD1	18	TRBV18	CASSPRIASGQGYSPLHF
.	14	TRBV14	CASSQGTVNSPLHF
TRBD1	14	TRBV10-3	CAISERTGGTEAFF
.	15	TRBV5-6	CASSLVARMNTEAFF
.	19	TRBV27	CASSSYPDIPESSYNEQFF
.	16	TRBV7-9	CASSTPGGGPHTEAFF
.	13	TRBV30	CAWNSDSQETQYF
.	15	TRBV11-1	CASSPRDSPKETQYF
TRBD2	15	TRBV7-9	CASSSLLAGSHEQFF
.	13	TRBV10-2	CASSEAGYTEAFF
.	16	TRBV6-5	CASSYLGGLPNTEAFF
.	13	TRBV6-6	CASSPGKNYGYTF
.	13	TRBV25-1	CASSDLSPYEQYF
TRBD1	15	TRBV9	CASSVGTGPTYGYTF
TRBD1	15	TRBV27	CASSPTTGGTGELFF
.	15	TRBV5-1	CASSLAAGSGNTIYF
.	14	TRBV7-2	CASSLDRESGEQYF
TRBD2	14	TRBV5-1	CASSTSLSPNEQFF
.	17	TRBV28	CASSSYPGQGIGTTIYF
.	16	TRBV7-8	CASSLVPRSLNQPQHF
TRBD2	15	TRBV6-1	CASSLLAGEGDEQFF
TRBD1	15	TRBV14	CASSQDLGQGLGYTF
.	16	TRBV9	CASRAWDTTNTGELFF
.	13	TRBV28	CASMMDSYTEAFF
TRBD2	15	TRBV19	CASSIEKRGGNEQFF
.	15	TRBV30	CAWSIPGQFFAEAFF
.	12	TRBV10-3	CAISGQDYEQYF
TRBD2	16	TRBV5-1	CASRSGTSGGADTQYF
.	13	TRBV5-4	CASSPTRGGEQFF
TRBD1	14	TRBV7-8	CASSLGQGPSPLHF
.	15	TRBV6-6	CASSYYGGANEKLFF
.	14	TRBV7-9	CASSWSGDNQPQHF
.	18	TRBV5-1	CASSLMIQVFTNTGELFF
.	15	TRBV6-1	CASKTLQGTQDEQYF
TRBD2	16	TRBV28	CASSSPVAGYTDTQYF
.	14	TRBV5-8	CASSLSPGSSEQFF
.	12	TRBV7-2	CASSLTGHEQFF
.	15	TRBV2	CASSERTARGQPQHF